This TCR beta chain was identified during a study of cytomegalovirus exposure and HLA in healthy donors listed by TCRdb under 2017. About the full investigation: An earlier analysis of several hundred of the donors reported 276 Gb of sequence data and around 110 million unique TCR beta sequences from 150 million to 200 million T cells. An early release covering about 600 HLA-typed donors comprised about 300 gigabases of sequencing data and around 86 million unique TCR sequences. The genetic ancestry cluster associated with self-reported Caucasian donors included around 76% of the roughly 400 genotyped donors. The study aimed to test whether signatures of past pathogen exposure could be identified by cataloging public T cell receptors. Using immunosequencing, the study profiled T cell repertoires from 500 to 800 subjects and related those repertoires to cytomegalovirus serostatus. A separate validation cohort of roughly 130 different subjects was used in addition to the roughly 670-subject first cohort. High-throughput TCR immunosequencing, statistical association of individual TCRs with disease status, and machine learning were combined to predict cytomegalovirus infection status. To study patterns of TCR occurrence, a later analysis re-analyzed previously published TCR beta repertoires from several hundred donors and added high-resolution HLA genotyping. Rather than drawing on any new phenotypic data, the later analysis identified candidate immune exposures from TCR beta sequences and the way those sequences occurred across donors. In an earlier analysis of 550 to 700 of the donors, high-throughput TCR beta sequencing was used to judge whether each TCR beta V gene segment behaved as functional or pseudogenic. Donor age, sex, ethnicity and CMV serostatus were collected together with the repertoire data. In a later genetic analysis, genome-wide SNP genotypes for about 55% of the roughly 700 donors were used, and that subset was treated as a discovery cohort. All discovery cohort repertoires had been generated on a single sequencing platform. Class I and class II HLA loci were covered by the typing at four-digit resolution. The number of typed donors differed by locus: about 629-630 for A, B, C, DRB1 and DQB1; 500 to 550 for DQA1; around 580 for DPA1; and some 450 for DPB1. Four or five DR-DQ haplotypes were handled as single units for association and clustering, since linkage in the cohort was strong. On average, 235,054 unique TCR beta nucleotide sequences were sequenced per donor among some 430 genotyped donors of the cohort, with roughly 20% of those sequences being non-productive. The study at large found these results: When HLA alleles, especially DR and DQ, strongly co-occurred, TCR associations were difficult to assign to individual alleles. At a false discovery rate of 0.05, a later analysis linked 16,951 TCR beta sequences to specific HLA alleles. A later analysis found that TCR association rates varied across HLA loci, with DRB1 alleles showing the most associated TCRs and HLA-C alleles the fewest. According to a later genetic analysis, donors in an Asian-associated ancestry cluster had fewer N-insertions in productive TCRs than the approximately 700-donor mean. In a later analysis, HLA-associated TCR beta chains showed more clonal expansion and lower generation probabilities than non-associated chains that were equally common. Because counts were too low, seventeen rarely observed V segments, including chromosome 9 orphons, were excluded from the earlier analysis of 587 of the donors. Cytomegalovirus status was reported to be diagnosed by the classifier with high specificity and sensitivity in both the original and validation cohorts. Across donors, most TCR sequences were observed very rarely, whereas some public TCRs were present in many individuals. The presence/absence analyses assumed that sequencing depth was roughly uniform across donors, and that assumption may not be true. The authors suggested that the approach could potentially be extended to other disease states and immunological phenotypes. Because HLA typing was missing for some donors at each locus, association tests included only the typed subset. In a later genetic analysis, a missense DCLRE1C variant was associated with V-gene and J-gene trimming of TCR beta chains, and the association was replicated in an independent cohort. Correlated functional status among segregating V segments might reflect linkage disequilibrium, but an unknown experimental factor could not be ruled out. In a later analysis, most CMV-associated TCR beta chains were found to appear HLA-restricted, with HLA associations seemingly driven largely by CMV exposure. In a later analysis, several top co-occurrence clusters were reported to appear linked to parvovirus B19, influenza, CMV and Epstein-Barr virus. For the cohort, immune exposure information was limited to CMV serostatus. Some IMGT-functional V segments, including TRBV6-2 and TRBV6-3, could not be distinguished by the 87-base-pair reads and were therefore excluded. A group of highly shared sequence variants was considered likely to be a technical artifact of the sequencing pipeline. In vitro tests confirmed that a few of the cytomegalovirus-associated TCR beta chains recognize cytomegalovirus antigens. Only TCR beta chains were sequenced in this cohort, and the absence of alpha or paired-chain data limited detectable features. An earlier analysis of 587 of the donors showed that most TCR beta V segments appeared in productive rearrangements either about 87% or about 30% of the time, which broadly matched IMGT annotations. A further reported finding was that TCR beta sequences accurately predicted the HLA-A and HLA-B alleles for most subjects in the first cohort. A total of some 180 TCR beta chains were listed by the study as associated with cytomegalovirus.

The cohort was made up of 500 to 850 healthy bone marrow donors. At the time of sampling, all cohort members were nominally healthy, though unrecorded immune exposures were likely present. The donor tested CMV seropositive, placing the donor among the roughly 300 seropositive members of the cohort. A peripheral blood sample was provided by each donor, and peripheral blood mononuclear cells were used for TCR beta sequencing. Genomic DNA was extracted from the blood cell samples with the Qiagen DNeasy Blood Extraction Kit. Library prep was done by the immunoSEQ multiplex PCR assay. The multiplex PCR relied on a mix of 60 forward primers for TCR Vbeta segments and 13 reverse primers for TCR Jbeta segments. A multiplex PCR assay on genomic DNA amplified the CDR3 region of rearranged TCR beta genes. On the Illumina HiSeq System, the amplified TCR beta libraries were sequenced as 87-base-pair reads. Under the source paper's analysis protocol: In a later analysis, roughly 80 million unique TCR beta chains were counted across the 500 to 850 repertoires, and some 10 million of these chains were shared by at least two donors. Raw reads were error-corrected and collapsed into unique sequences with a nearest-neighbor algorithm that merged closely related sequences to remove PCR and sequencing errors. To assign V, D and J gene segments, CDR3 sequences were aligned to IMGT reference sequences. Each retained sequence needed at least a six-nucleotide match to both a V gene segment and a J gene segment. Rearrangements were classified as productive when the CDR3 lacked stop codons and remained in frame with V and J, and all other rearrangements were classified as non-productive. CDR3 was defined by IMGT convention, running from the second conserved V-encoded cysteine to the conserved J-encoded phenylalanine. Sequences without an unambiguous match to a single V gene segment were excluded from the earlier analysis of several hundred of the donors. In an earlier analysis of around 600 of the donors, V segments were called functional above 56.7% productive rearrangements and were called segregating when the between-donor standard deviation exceeded 5%. A statistical classification framework was developed to diagnose cytomegalovirus status using the catalog of TCR beta chain sequences. A later analysis assigned V and J genes by comparing TCR nucleotide sequences with IMGT/GENE-DB human TR gene sequences. Using the TCRdist pipeline, a later analysis assigned CDR3 sequences along with most-parsimonious VDJ recombination scenarios. A later analysis defined each TCR beta chain by its CDR3 amino acid sequence plus V-gene family, and excluded reads lacking a unique V-gene family. A later analysis removed several hundred highly shared, low-generation-probability nucleotide sequences to deal with suspected cross-contamination and a sequencing artifact. A later analysis calculated a clonal expansion index for each public chain from normalized within-repertoire ranks of inferred template counts. A later analysis computed generation probabilities with a VDJ recombination model fitted to out-of-frame rearrangements, and checked the results against IGoR. In a later analysis, TCR-TCR, TCR-HLA and TCR-CMV co-occurrence was scored with hypergeometric tests, and a repertoire-size bias correction was applied to TCR pairs. To estimate false discovery rates, a later analysis permuted the HLA or CMV assignments 20 times. In a later analysis, co-occurring TCRs were grouped using DBSCAN, and TCRdist sequence similarity was added for clustering within HLA-allele-positive subsets. For co-occurrence clustering, repertoires with fewer than 30,000 or more than 120,000 public chains were excluded, along with roughly 5 repertoires with anomalous nucleotide sharing. Not all clones reach the TCRdb copy of this immuneACCESS table, which keeps in-frame sequences only. Checked studies attribute under half of the gap to unresolved V genes and leave the rest unexplained. The D gene and trimming were derived from the DNA, and the V and J assignments and clone size from that table. Present in this sample are under 200,000 clones, 65% to 90% of which were seen just once. In total, the top ten clones hold around 10% of the sample.

As regards this clone: Its antigen has not been determined. Base quality data are lacking; no much larger clone is found one base away.

The CDR3 measures 12 amino acids from cysteine to phenylalanine. Of all the DNA, just the CDR3 is kept, 36 bases in frame from base 1. The germline V gene provides CDR1 KGHSH and CDR2 LQKENI. V is reduced by 3 bases and J by 6 bases, leaving a spacing of 9 bases between them. The sequence joins TRBV18 to TRBJ2-7; matching of 5 bases hints at TRBD1 as the D gene. Specimen: PBMCs. The TCR sequence derives from a man between 50 and 59 years old in good health and CMV-seropositive. Here the CDR3 is given as CASSPRQSEQYF. The sequenced DNA is TGTGCCAGCTCACCCCGACAGAGCGAGCAGTACTTC.